Listed below are T cell receptor beta chains from one sample, sequenced in a study of shared clonotypes between healthy human individuals. Libraries were prepared by immunoSEQ multiplex PCR; TCRdb keeps only in-frame clonotypes and omits some of them. The profile shows under 2.5 million clones, 85% to 95% of them singletons. What was sequenced was naive CD4+ T cells from PBMCs. The receptors derive from a man aged 18 to 35 in good health. Some clones in this sample may be carry-over from other donors' samples. Both conserved end residues are part of each CDR3. The D gene is left open where the match is weak. Only part of the rows carry a size: once, few, many, or a class if the clone is expanded.

.,15,.,TRBV7-6,TRBJ2-1,TGTGCCAGCAGCCCCAGGGGCGACTCCTACAATGAGCAGTTCTTC,CASSPRGDSYNEQFF
.,14,.,TRBV19,TRBJ1-3,TGTGCCAGTAGACAGTCCCTCTCTGGAAACACCATATATTTT,CASRQSLSGNTIYF
.,14,.,TRBV11-2,TRBJ2-7,TGTGCCAGCAGCTTACACGGACCCCCCTACGAGCAGTACTTC,CASSLHGPPYEQYF
.,15,TRBD1,TRBV5-1,TRBJ2-1,TGCGCCAGCAGCTTACAGGGGAACTCCTACAATGAGCAGTTCTTC,CASSLQGNSYNEQFF
few,12,.,TRBV7-2,TRBJ2-7,TGTGCCAGCAGCTCCAACTCCTACGAGCAGTACTTC,CASSSNSYEQYF
.,14,.,TRBV28,TRBJ1-5,TGTGCCAGCAGTCCCCCGGGGAGAGGGGGGCCCCAGCATTTT,CASSPPGRGGPQHF
.,13,.,TRBV7-2,TRBJ1-2,TGTGCCAGCAGCATAGACAGTCCTGGGGGCTACACCTTC,CASSIDSPGGYTF
once,14,.,TRBV27,TRBJ2-7,TGTGCCAGCAGTTTGCTCGGGAGTGGTTACGAGCAGTACTTC,CASSLLGSGYEQYF
.,14,.,TRBV18,TRBJ2-5,TGTGCCAGCTCACCACCGCCCCGGGATGGGACCCAGTACTTC,CASSPPPRDGTQYF
.,15,.,TRBV7-3,TRBJ2-3,TGTGCCAGCAGCCGGGGGGCTTCCCTCACAGATACGCAGTATTTT,CASSRGASLTDTQYF
.,14,.,TRBV5-8,TRBJ1-4,TGTGCCAGCAGCTTTGAGGACAGAACTGAAAAACTGTTTTTT,CASSFEDRTEKLFF
.,13,.,TRBV5-6,TRBJ1-2,TGTGCCAGCAGCTTAGAGGGTCTCTATGGCTACACCTTC,CASSLEGLYGYTF
.,17,.,TRBV15,TRBJ1-1,TGTGCCACCAGCAGAGGGGGTAGAGTGTCAGGGTCCACTGAAGCTTTCTTT,CATSRGGRVSGSTEAFF
.,15,.,TRBV10-3,TRBJ2-1,TGTGCCATCAGAGGGGACTCGAGCTCCTACAATGAGCAGTTCTTC,CAIRGDSSSYNEQFF
.,15,.,TRBV2,TRBJ1-6,TGTGCCAGCAGTGAACGGGGGGCGAGTAATTCACCCCTCCACTTT,CASSERGASNSPLHF
.,14,TRBD2,TRBV10-2,TRBJ2-1,TGCGCCAGCAGTGAAGGGCGGGAGTCGGATGAGCAGTTCTTC,CASSEGRESDEQFF
.,13,.,TRBV7-3,TRBJ2-5,TGTGCCAGCAGCTTGGGTAGGGGAGAGACCCAGTACTTC,CASSLGRGETQYF
.,14,TRBD1,TRBV5-4,TRBJ2-1,TGTGCCAGCAGCTTGGATTACAGGGGCAATGAGCAGTTCTTC,CASSLDYRGNEQFF
.,17,TRBD1,TRBV30,TRBJ2-3,TGTGCCTGGAGTGGGCTCCGGGACAGGGATGAAACAGATACGCAGTATTTT,CAWSGLRDRDETDTQYF
.,15,.,TRBV5-4,TRBJ2-2,TGTGCCAGCAGTTCCCGGGAAATCAACACCGGGGAGCTGTTTTTT,CASSSREINTGELFF
.,17,TRBD1,TRBV4-1,TRBJ2-5,TGCGCCAGCAGCCCCTTTAAAGGACAGGGGTCTTCAGAGACCCAGTACTTC,CASSPFKGQGSSETQYF
.,14,TRBD1,TRBV19,TRBJ2-1,TGTGCCAGTAGTACGGACAGGGACTACAATGAGCAGTTCTTC,CASSTDRDYNEQFF
.,12,.,TRBV30,TRBJ2-7,TGTGCCTGGAGTATGATTACCTACGAGCAGTACTTC,CAWSMITYEQYF
.,16,.,TRBV7-2,TRBJ2-7,TGTGCCAGCAGCTTAGCTGGTATTGTCTACACCTACGAGCAGTACTTC,CASSLAGIVYTYEQYF
.,13,.,TRBV6-5,TRBJ1-1,TGTGCCAGCAGGCGGGGTGTAGGCACTGAAGCTTTCTTT,CASRRGVGTEAFF
.,13,.,TRBV19,TRBJ2-1,TGTGCCAGTAGTATAGTGTTGGTGTCTGAGCAGTTCTTC,CASSIVLVSEQFF
.,14,.,TRBV19,TRBJ2-3,TGTGCCAGTAGTATGAACAGGGTTTTGAATACGCAGTATTTT,CASSMNRVLNTQYF
.,15,.,TRBV5-1,TRBJ2-7,TGCGCCAGCAGCTCGGCCCCGACCCTCAACTACGAGCAGTACTTC,CASSSAPTLNYEQYF
.,14,TRBD1,TRBV6-6,TRBJ1-3,TGTGCCAGCAGTTTCACAGGGGGCGAAAACACCATATATTTT,CASSFTGGENTIYF
.,16,.,TRBV4-1,TRBJ2-3,TGCGCCAGCAGCCAGGGTTCAGGGGGGTACACAGATACGCAGTATTTT,CASSQGSGGYTDTQYF
.,12,.,TRBV10-3,TRBJ1-1,TGTGCCATCAGTCCACTGGGCACTGAAGCTTTCTTT,CAISPLGTEAFF
.,15,.,TRBV10-3,TRBJ2-3,TGTGCCATCAGTTTTGGCGCCCCTAGCACAGATACGCAGTATTTT,CAISFGAPSTDTQYF
.,18,.,TRBV11-2,TRBJ2-1,TGTGCCAGCAGCTTAGGAGGTTGGGCGGTTCGCTCCTACAATGAGCAGTTCTTC,CASSLGGWAVRSYNEQFF